This T cell receptor beta chain originates from a study of blood T cell repertoires in COVID-19. Study as a whole: The United States, Italy and Spain supplied acute and convalescent COVID-19 samples. Sources were T cells, B-cell-depleted T cells, or PBMCs; the material itself was cDNA or gDNA.

Residents of approximately 25 US areas, aged roughly 18 to 89 years, made up the participants. Using immunoSEQ multiplex PCR, the repertoire was profiled, and TCRdb retains in-frame clones only, with some absent. The sample lists 350,000 to 400,000 clones; over 75% were seen once. The germline V gene has CDR1 SGHDT and CDR2 YYEEEE. The CDR3 is 19 residues long. The V and J ends lost 4 bases and 7 bases, in that order; junction bases with no gene match: 22. The chain couples TRBV5-6 to TRBJ2-7; 11 bases agree with TRBD2. The sequence derives from a man aged 35 to 55 in a cohort exposed to, infected with or recovered from COVID-19 (not recorded which). Sequenced: PBMCs or T cells enriched from blood (not recorded which). CDR3 coding DNA: TGTGCCAGCAGCCCTGGACAGGGATGGGTTTTAGCGGGAGGGCGTGAGCAGTACTTC. As protein: CASSPGQGWVLAGGREQYF. The full variable domain, with the rest looked up from reference TRBV5-6 and TRBJ2-7, is DAGVTQSPTHLIKTRGQQVTLRCSPKSGHDTVSWYQQALGQGPQFIFQYYEEEERQRGNFPDRFSGHQFPNYSSELNVNALLLGDSALYLCASSPGQGWVLAGGREQYFGPGTRLTVT.